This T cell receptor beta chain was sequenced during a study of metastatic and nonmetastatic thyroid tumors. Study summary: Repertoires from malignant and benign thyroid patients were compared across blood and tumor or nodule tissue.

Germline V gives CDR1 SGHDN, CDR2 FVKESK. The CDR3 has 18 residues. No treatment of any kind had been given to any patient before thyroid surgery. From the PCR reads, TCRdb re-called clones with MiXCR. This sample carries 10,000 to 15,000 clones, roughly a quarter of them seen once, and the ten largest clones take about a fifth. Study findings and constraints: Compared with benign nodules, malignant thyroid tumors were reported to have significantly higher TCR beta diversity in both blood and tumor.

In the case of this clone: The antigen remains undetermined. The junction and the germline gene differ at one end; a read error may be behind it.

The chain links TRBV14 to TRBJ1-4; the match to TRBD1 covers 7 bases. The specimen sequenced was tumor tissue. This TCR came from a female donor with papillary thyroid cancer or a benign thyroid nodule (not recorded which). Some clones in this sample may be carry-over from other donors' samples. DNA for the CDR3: TGTGCCAACAGCCCAAACCCCCTTACAGGGGAGCCTAATGAAAAACTGTTTTTT. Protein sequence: CANSPNPLTGEPNEKLFF. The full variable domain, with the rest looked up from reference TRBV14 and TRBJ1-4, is EAGVTQFPSHSVIEKGQTVTLRCDPISGHDNLYWYRRVMGKEIKFLLHFVKESKQDESGMPNNRFLAERTGGTYSTLKVQPAELEDSGVYFCANSPNPLTGEPNEKLFFGSGTQLSVL.